The text below deals with one TCR beta chain. MiXCR, run by TCRdb on the 5' RACE reads, gives a single entry per CDR3 protein. The data contain 580,000 or so distinct CDR3 sequences, roughly 17% of them singletons. These data originate in a study of T-cell memory formation after mild COVID-19. Trimming took off 6 bases at V and 3 bases at J, with 7 bases between the two ends. The CDR3 is 12 amino acids. CDR1 SEHNR and CDR2 FQNEAQ come from the germline V gene (reference sequence). Sequencing used PBMCs or a T cell subset sorted from them (not recorded which). The sequence was obtained from an adult woman who had mild COVID-19 (a few samples of this study predate the infection). Cell type and time point are not known. This chain uses TRBV7-9 with TRBJ2-3; D unresolved. CDR3 nucleotides: TGTGCCAGCAGACCAACGACAGATACGCAGTATTTT. Translation: CASRPTTDTQYF.